The 5 T cell receptor beta chains listed next were all sequenced from one sample in a study of post-analysis software for immune sequencing data. Whole-study results and caveats: TRBV5-6, TRBV5-1 and TRBV20-1 belonged to a set of about five TRBV segments that were more frequent in patients than controls.

Unique molecular identifiers were built into the TCR beta cDNA libraries. A single record per CDR3 protein comes from TCRdb applying MiXCR to the PCR reads. This table holds hundreds of thousands of distinct CDR3 sequences, 55% to 70% found once. The antigens of these receptors remain unknown. The sequenced material came from blood. These receptors were obtained from a girl aged 2 to 10 with multiple sclerosis.

V is TRBV5-6 and J is TRBJ2-7; unclear D gene. The V gene lost 0 bases and the J gene lost 3 bases, with 7 bases spanning the gap. The germline CDR1 and CDR2 sequences are SGHDT and YYEEEE. CDR3 length: 13 residues. CDR3 amino acids: CASSLDGRYEQYF. CDR3 bases: TGTGCCAGCAGCTTGGACGGACGCTACGAGCAGTACTTC.

This chain links TRBV6-6 with TRBJ1-1; a possible D gene is TRBD1 (5 bases). V gave up 2 bases and J gave up 1 base, with 8 bases separating them. Germline V gene data show CDR1 as MNHNY and CDR2 as SVGAGI (reference sequence). CDR3 length: 14 residues. This chain's CDR3 is CASSYQDRNTEAFF. Written as DNA, the CDR3 is TGTGCCAGCAGTTACCAAGACAGGAACACTGAAGCTTTCTTT.

The chain links TRBV6-5 to TRBJ2-3, with TRBD2 as a possible D gene (6 bases). This CDR3 has 13 amino acids. Germline V lookup: CDR1 MNHEY, CDR2 SVGAGI. Trimming removed 6 bases from V and 5 bases from J, with 12 bases in between. The CDR3 bases are TGTGCCAGCAGATCGCCCGGGGGAGATACGCAGTATTTT. Translating it yields CASRSPGGDTQYF.

CDR3 sequence: CASSNPTSGGAYEQYF. The CDR3 DNA reads as TGTGCCAGCAGCAACCCGACTAGCGGGGGGGCCTACGAGCAGTACTTC. This chain links TRBV21-1 with TRBJ2-7; the D call TRBD2 from the table was never checked on the DNA. TRBV21-1 is marked as a pseudogene. The CDR3 runs 16 residues.

The chain joins TRBV9 to TRBJ2-7; D is undetermined. The J call may be incorrect, as the DNA end agrees better with TRBJ2-5. This CDR3 has 13 amino acids. Germline values: CDR1 SGDLS, CDR2 YYNGEE. The CDR3 nucleotides read TGTGCCAGCAGCGGGCGTCTTCAAGAGACCCAGTACTTC. Translated: CASSGRLQETQYF.